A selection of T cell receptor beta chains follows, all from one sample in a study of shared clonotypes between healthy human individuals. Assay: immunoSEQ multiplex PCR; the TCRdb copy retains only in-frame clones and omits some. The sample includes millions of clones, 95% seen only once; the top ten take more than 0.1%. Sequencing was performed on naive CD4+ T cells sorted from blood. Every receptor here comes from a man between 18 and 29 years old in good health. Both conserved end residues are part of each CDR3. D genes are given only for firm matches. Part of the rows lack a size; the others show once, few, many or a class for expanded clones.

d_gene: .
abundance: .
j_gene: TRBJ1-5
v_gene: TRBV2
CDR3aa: CASRSSNQPQHF
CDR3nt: TGTGCCAGCAGGAGTAGCAATCAGCCCCAGCATTTT

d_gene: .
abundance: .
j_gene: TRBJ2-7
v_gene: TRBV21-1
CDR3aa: CASSRRGYEQYF
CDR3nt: TGTGCCAGCAGCAGAAGGGGCTACGAGCAGTACTTC

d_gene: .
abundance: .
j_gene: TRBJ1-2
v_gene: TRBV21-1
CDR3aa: CARPPGPYGYTF
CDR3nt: TGTGCCAGGCCGCCAGGCCCCTATGGCTACACCTTC

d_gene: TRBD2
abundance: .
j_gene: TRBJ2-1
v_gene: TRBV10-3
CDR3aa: CAIGALGREGGSYNEQFF
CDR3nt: TGTGCCATCGGGGCCCTTGGGCGGGAGGGAGGCTCCTACAATGAGCAGTTCTTC

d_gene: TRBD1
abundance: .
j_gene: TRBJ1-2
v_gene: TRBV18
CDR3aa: CASSGTGPTQGYTF
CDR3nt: TGTGCCAGCTCAGGGACAGGGCCCACCCAAGGCTACACCTTC

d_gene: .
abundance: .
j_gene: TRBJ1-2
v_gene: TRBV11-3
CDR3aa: CASSGRNYGYTF
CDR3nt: TGTGCCAGCAGCGGACGGAATTATGGCTACACCTTC

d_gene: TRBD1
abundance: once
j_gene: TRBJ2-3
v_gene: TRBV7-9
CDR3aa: CASSLEDRDTDTQYF
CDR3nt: TGTGCCAGCAGCTTAGAGGACAGGGACACAGATACGCAGTATTTT

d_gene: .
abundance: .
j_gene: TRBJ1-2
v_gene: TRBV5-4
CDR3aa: CASSPESDYGYTF
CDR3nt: TGTGCCAGCAGCCCTGAGTCGGACTATGGCTACACCTTC

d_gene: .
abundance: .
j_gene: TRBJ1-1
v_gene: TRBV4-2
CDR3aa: CASSQGGQVNTEAFF
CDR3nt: TGTGCCAGCAGCCAAGGAGGACAAGTGAACACTGAAGCTTTCTTT

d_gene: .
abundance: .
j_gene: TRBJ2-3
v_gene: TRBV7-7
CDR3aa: CASSLDGSSTDTQYF
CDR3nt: TGTGCTAGCAGCTTAGACGGGTCTAGCACAGATACGCAGTATTTT

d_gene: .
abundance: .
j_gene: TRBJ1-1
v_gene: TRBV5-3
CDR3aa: CARSLAFF
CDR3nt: TGTGCCAGAAGCTTGGCTTTCTTT

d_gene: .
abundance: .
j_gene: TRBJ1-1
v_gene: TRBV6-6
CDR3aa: CASSPKTTGLNTEAFF
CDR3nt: TGTGCCAGCAGTCCTAAGACGACAGGTCTGAACACTGAAGCTTTCTTT

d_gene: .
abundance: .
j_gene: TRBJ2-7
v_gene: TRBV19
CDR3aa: CASSPDRREQYF
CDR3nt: TGTGCCAGTAGCCCAGACAGGCGCGAGCAGTACTTC

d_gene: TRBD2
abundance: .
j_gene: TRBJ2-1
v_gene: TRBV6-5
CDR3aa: CASSYAQGGLSEQFF
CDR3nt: TGTGCCAGCAGTTACGCCCAGGGAGGGTTAAGTGAGCAGTTCTTC

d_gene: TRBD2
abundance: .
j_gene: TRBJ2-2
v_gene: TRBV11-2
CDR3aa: CASSSPGLATGELFF
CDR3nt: TGTGCCAGCAGCTCCCCGGGACTAGCGACCGGGGAGCTGTTTTTT

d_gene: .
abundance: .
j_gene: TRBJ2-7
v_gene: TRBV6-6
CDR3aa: CASSLGAAREQYF
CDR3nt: TGTGCCAGCAGTTTAGGGGCAGCGCGTGAGCAGTACTTC

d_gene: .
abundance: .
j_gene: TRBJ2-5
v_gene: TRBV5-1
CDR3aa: CASSAGQKNQETQYF
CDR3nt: TGCGCCAGCAGCGCGGGACAGAAGAATCAAGAGACCCAGTACTTC

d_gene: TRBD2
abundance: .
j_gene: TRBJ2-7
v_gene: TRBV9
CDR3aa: CASSTTSGSTYEQYF
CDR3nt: TGTGCCAGCAGCACGACTAGCGGGAGCACCTACGAGCAGTACTTC

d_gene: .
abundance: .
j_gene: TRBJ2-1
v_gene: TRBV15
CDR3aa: CATSRELGGNEQFF
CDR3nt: TGTGCCACCAGCAGGGAACTCGGCGGCAATGAGCAGTTCTTC

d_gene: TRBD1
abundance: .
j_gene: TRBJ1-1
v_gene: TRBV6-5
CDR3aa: CASSYSLGTGTEAFF
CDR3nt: TGTGCCAGCAGTTACTCGCTCGGGACAGGGACTGAAGCTTTCTTT

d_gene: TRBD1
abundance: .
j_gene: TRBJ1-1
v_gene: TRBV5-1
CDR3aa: CASSLPTGGEGAFF
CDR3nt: TGCGCCAGCAGCTTACCGACAGGGGGCGAGGGAGCTTTCTTT

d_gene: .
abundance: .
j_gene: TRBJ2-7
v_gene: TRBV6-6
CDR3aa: CASNGRVNSYEQYF
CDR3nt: TGTGCCAGCAATGGCAGGGTGAACTCCTACGAGCAGTACTTC

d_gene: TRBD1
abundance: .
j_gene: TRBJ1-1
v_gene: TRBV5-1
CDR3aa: CASSLRTGYEAFF
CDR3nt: TGCGCCAGCAGCCTTCGGACAGGGTATGAAGCTTTCTTT

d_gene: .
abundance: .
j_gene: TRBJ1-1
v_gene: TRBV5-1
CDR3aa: CASSLGEGGTEAFF
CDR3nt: TGCGCCAGCAGCTTGGGGGAGGGCGGCACTGAAGCTTTCTTT

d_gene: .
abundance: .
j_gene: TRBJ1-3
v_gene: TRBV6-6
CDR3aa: CASSFDGSGNTIYF
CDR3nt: TGTGCCAGCAGTTTCGACGGCTCTGGAAACACCATATATTTT

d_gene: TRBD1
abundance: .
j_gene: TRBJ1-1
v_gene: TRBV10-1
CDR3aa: CASSESGTGNTEAFF
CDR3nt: TGCGCCAGCAGTGAGTCCGGGACAGGGAACACTGAAGCTTTCTTT

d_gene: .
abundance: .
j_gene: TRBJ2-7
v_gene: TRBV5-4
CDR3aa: CASSLNTDPYEQYF
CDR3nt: TGTGCCAGCAGCTTGAACACGGACCCCTACGAGCAGTACTTC

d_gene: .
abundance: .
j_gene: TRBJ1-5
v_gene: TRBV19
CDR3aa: CASSIKGGYSNQPQHF
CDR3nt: TGTGCCAGTAGTATAAAGGGGGGGTATAGCAATCAGCCCCAGCATTTT

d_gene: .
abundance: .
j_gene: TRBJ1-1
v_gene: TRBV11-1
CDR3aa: CASSLGISEAFF
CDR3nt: TGTGCCAGCAGCCTGGGGATATCAGAAGCTTTCTTT

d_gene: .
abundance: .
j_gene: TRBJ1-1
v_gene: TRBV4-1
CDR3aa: CASSQDRQDKAFF
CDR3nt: TGCGCCAGCAGCCAAGACAGACAAGATAAAGCTTTCTTT

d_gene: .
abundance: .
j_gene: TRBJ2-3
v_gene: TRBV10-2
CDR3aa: CASSESAFTHAVTQYF
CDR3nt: TGCGCCAGCAGTGAGTCGGCGTTTACTCACGCAGTTACGCAGTATTTT

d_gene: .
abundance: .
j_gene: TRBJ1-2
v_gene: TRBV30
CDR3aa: CAWGRVGGYTF
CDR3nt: TGTGCCTGGGGCAGGGTCGGTGGCTACACCTTC

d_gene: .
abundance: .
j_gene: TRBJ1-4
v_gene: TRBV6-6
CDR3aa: CASSYADGPNEKLFF
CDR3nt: TGTGCCAGCAGTTACGCTGACGGGCCCAATGAAAAACTGTTTTTT

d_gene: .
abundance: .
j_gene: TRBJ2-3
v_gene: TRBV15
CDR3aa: CATTLRGWPFSTDTQYF
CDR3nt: TGTGCCACCACCCTAAGAGGTTGGCCCTTTAGCACAGATACGCAGTATTTT

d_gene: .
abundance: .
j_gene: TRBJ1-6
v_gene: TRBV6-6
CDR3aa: CASSIRDYNSPLHF
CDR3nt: TGTGCCAGCAGTATCCGAGACTATAATTCACCCCTCCACTTT